The 15 T cell receptor beta chains below come from one sample, sequenced in a study of blood T cell repertoires in COVID-19. Clones were read by immunoSEQ multiplex PCR, and TCRdb kept only the in-frame ones, dropping some. The table lists over 15,000 clones, approximately 85% of them singletons. Sequenced: peripheral blood. These receptors were collected from a man older than 75 with acute or convalescent COVID-19.

The chain joins TRBV6-2 or TRBV6-3 to TRBJ1-3, with TRBD1 matching 7 bases. The CDR3 is 15 amino acids. J lost 0 bases, V lost 6 bases, and 5 bases had no gene match. Germline CDR1 is MNHEY and CDR2 is SVGEGT. The CDR3 reads CASSFDRDSGNTIYF. The DNA for the CDR3 is TGTGCCAGCAGCTTTGACAGGGACTCTGGAAACACCATATATTTT.

A word on this clone: The sample carries other DNA sequences with the same CDR3. J is TRBJ2-6 and V is TRBV6-5; possible D gene TRBD1, 6 bases. The germline CDR1 and CDR2 sequences are MNHEY and SVGAGI. The V gene lost 4 bases and the J gene lost 3 bases, with 13 bases spanning the gap. The CDR3 runs to 16 residues. Here the CDR3 reads CASSSHHRVGANVLTF. The DNA of the CDR3 is TGTGCCAGCAGTTCCCACCACAGGGTTGGGGCCAACGTCCTGACTTTC.

The chain is built from TRBV21-1 and TRBJ2-3; TRBD2, the D gene given by the table, was not confirmed from the DNA. TRBV21-1 is a documented pseudogene. The CDR3 runs to 18 residues. Here the CDR3 reads CASSKRLAGGSSTDTQYF. As DNA, the CDR3 is TGTGCCAGCAGCAAGCGTCTAGCGGGGGGATCTAGCACAGATACGCAGTATTTT.

The chain recombines TRBV7-2 with TRBJ1-2, with 7 bases fitting TRBD1. Losses at the gene ends were 0 bases for V and 4 bases for J; bases not matched to a gene: 5. Germline CDR1 and CDR2: SGHTA and FQGNSA. The CDR3 is 15 residues long. DNA of the CDR3: TGTGCCAGCAGCTTAGCCGGGACAGTCGGCTATGGCTACACCTTC. Its translation: CASSLAGTVGYGYTF.

The count of this clone is one. V usage is TRBV10-3 and J usage is TRBJ1-4, with a weak D call TRBD1 (5 bases). The CDR3 totals 15 residues. The V gene lost 3 bases and the J gene lost 11 bases, with 19 bases spanning the gap. Germline values: CDR1 ENHRY, CDR2 SYGVKD. The CDR3 sequence: CAISDPAMGGGKLFF. The CDR3 DNA reads as TGTGCCATCAGTGACCCCGCAATGGGGGGTGGGAAACTGTTTTTT.

In this sample, this clone turned up once. The rearrangement links TRBV19 to TRBJ2-1; 7 nucleotides line up with TRBD2. CDR3 length: 13 residues. V shed 6 bases and J 6 bases; nucleotides not matched to a gene: 5. Looked up from germline, CDR1 is LNHDA and CDR2 is SQIVND (reference sequence). The CDR3 bases are TGTGCCAGTAGCCCGGGAGGCCCCAATGAGCAGTTCTTC. Translating it yields CASSPGGPNEQFF.

This clone has a handful of counts. J is TRBJ1-5 and V is TRBV5-1; TRBD1 matches 7 bases. Germline CDR1 is SGHRS and CDR2 is YFSETQ. CDR3 length: 17 amino acids. With 0 bases clipped from V and 0 bases from J, the junction kept 6 bases outside the gene matches. CDR3 sequence: CASSLGMGQFSNQPQHF. CDR3 coding DNA: TGCGCCAGCAGCTTGGGGATGGGACAGTTTAGCAATCAGCCCCAGCATTTT.

This chain connects TRBV30 to TRBJ2-5; 11 bases map to TRBD1. The germline CDR1 and CDR2 sequences are GTSNPN and SVGIG (reference sequence). Germline trimming cut 4 bases from V and 5 bases from J; bases unmatched to any gene: 3. There are 13 residues in the CDR3. The DNA of the CDR3 is TGTGCCTGGAATAGGGACAGGGGGGAGACCCAGTACTTC. Protein product: CAWNRDRGETQYF.

The rearrangement joins TRBV10-2 to TRBJ2-1, with TRBD2 matching 8 bases. V shed 1 base and J 4 bases; nucleotides not matched to a gene: 6. CDR3 length: 16 residues. CDR1 is WSHSY and CDR2 is SAAADI in the germline V gene. The DNA of the CDR3 is TGCGCCAGCAGTGAGTTCGGGGGGGGGTCTTACAATGAGCAGTTCTTC. Amino acid sequence: CASSEFGGGSYNEQFF.

The J gene is TRBJ2-7, the V gene TRBV7-9, with a weak D call TRBD1 (5 bases). Trimming left V 5 bases short and J 4 bases short, with 18 bases between. The germline gives CDR1 SEHNR, CDR2 FQNEAQ (reference sequence). There are 15 residues in the CDR3. CDR3 sequence reads: CASSPSVQGPYEQYF. The CDR3 DNA is TGTGCCAGCAGCCCGTCGGTGCAGGGTCCATACGAGCAGTACTTC.

The genes are TRBV4-1 and TRBJ1-6; no firm D call. V lost 0 bases to trimming and J lost 7 bases, with 4 bases between them. The CDR3 runs to 13 residues. Per the germline V gene, CDR1 is MGHRA and CDR2 is YSYEKL. CDR3 in DNA: TGCGCCAGCAGCCAAGAACGGAATTCACCCCTCCACTTT. Its protein is CASSQERNSPLHF.

This clone was counted only a few times. The CDR3 DNA sequence: TGTGCCAGCAGTTTATACGGACAGGGGATCGACAATGAGCAGTTCTTC. It yields the protein CASSLYGQGIDNEQFF. The chain couples TRBV28 to TRBJ2-1, with TRBD1 matching over 9 bases. The CDR3 spans 16 residues. CDR1 and CDR2 (germline): MDHEN, SYDVKM. V lost 1 base to trimming and J lost 5 bases; unmatched junction nucleotides: 6.

The chain employs TRBV28 and TRBJ2-5; 8 bases align to TRBD1. V lost 5 bases, J lost 6 bases, and 8 bases stayed unmatched. Germline-derived CDR1 and CDR2 are MDHEN and SYDVKM. CDR3 length: 14 residues. The CDR3 nucleotides read TGTGCCAGCAGTCTTCCACAGGGGGTGAAGACCCAGTACTTC. Its protein product is CASSLPQGVKTQYF.

This clone was recorded once. The chain combines TRBV7-8 with TRBJ1-5, with TRBD1 identical over 7 bases. V trimming: 2 bases; J trimming: 7 bases; junction bases outside the gene matches: 8. The CDR3 extends over 15 amino acids. Germline V gene lookup returns CDR1 SGHVS and CDR2 FQNEAQ. CDR3 DNA sequence: TGTGCCAGCAGCTTATTATGGACAGGCGGACAGCCCCAGCATTTT. Its protein product is CASSLLWTGGQPQHF.

The chain couples TRBV7-9 to TRBJ2-6; no reliable D call. Deletions cut 3 bases from V and 0 bases from J, with 3 bases between. CDR1 SEHNR and CDR2 FQNEAQ come from the germline V gene (reference sequence). This CDR3 comprises 14 residues. CDR3 residues: CASSFGSGANVLTF. CDR3 sequence (DNA): TGTGCCAGCAGCTTCGGCTCTGGGGCCAACGTCCTGACTTTC.